This T cell receptor beta chain comes out of a study of beta chain features in type 1 diabetes. General observations from the study: TCRB CDR3s were moderately but significantly shorter in Type 1 diabetes patients in all four CD4+ subsets. For type 1 diabetes patients, VDJ junctions showed fewer insertions and more deletions.

Expressed TCRB transcripts got sequenced, as all isolated RNA was reverse transcribed. Generated by immunoSEQ multiplex PCR, the TCRdb table keeps only in-frame clones and is missing some. This table holds about 660,000 clones, over 11% found once. Researchers reported sorting CD4+ naive, central memory, regulatory and stem cell-like memory cells via CD45RO/CCR7/CD25/CD127/CD95/CD27. Germline CDR1 KGHSH, CDR2 LQKENI. V lost 3 bases and J lost 0; bases outside the gene matches: 5. The CDR3 loop spans 16 amino acids. This clone was seen a handful of times. Its antigen is not identified. The sequence derives from a young man with type 1 diabetes. The rearrangement uses TRBV18 and TRBJ1-2; 9 positions agree with TRBD1. The sequenced sample was naive CD4+ T cells from blood. CDR3 sequence reads: CASSPGQGLANYGYTF. The CDR3 coding sequence is TGTGCCAGCTCACCGGGACAGGGACTAGCTAACTATGGCTACACCTTC. The variable domain in full, completed from reference TRBV18 and TRBJ1-2, reads NAGVMQNPRHLVRRRGQEARLRCSPMKGHSHVYWYRQLPEEGLKFMVYLQKENIIDESGMPKERFSAEFPKEGPSILRIQQVVRGDSAAYFCASSPGQGLANYGYTFGSGTRLTVV.